This T cell receptor beta chain originates from a study of blood T cell repertoires in COVID-19. The overall study: T cells, B-cell-depleted T cells, or PBMCs provided the cDNA or gDNA that served as material.

Germline CDR1 and CDR2: MNHEY and SMNVEV (reference sequence). V lost 6 bases, J lost 3 bases, and 8 bases stayed unmatched. There are 15 residues in the CDR3. Sequencing was performed with immunoSEQ multiplex PCR; in TCRdb, only in-frame clones are kept and a portion is missing. The repertoire holds more than 150,000 clones, with roughly four fifths as singletons. This clone has just a few counts. The receptor was derived from a man aged 50 or older who had recovered from COVID-19. The J gene is TRBJ1-3, the V gene TRBV27, with TRBD1 matching over 7 bases. The sample comprised peripheral blood. The CDR3 bases are TGTGCCAGCAGATTAGACAGGGAAGTTGGAAACACCATATATTTT. It codes for CASRLDREVGNTIYF.